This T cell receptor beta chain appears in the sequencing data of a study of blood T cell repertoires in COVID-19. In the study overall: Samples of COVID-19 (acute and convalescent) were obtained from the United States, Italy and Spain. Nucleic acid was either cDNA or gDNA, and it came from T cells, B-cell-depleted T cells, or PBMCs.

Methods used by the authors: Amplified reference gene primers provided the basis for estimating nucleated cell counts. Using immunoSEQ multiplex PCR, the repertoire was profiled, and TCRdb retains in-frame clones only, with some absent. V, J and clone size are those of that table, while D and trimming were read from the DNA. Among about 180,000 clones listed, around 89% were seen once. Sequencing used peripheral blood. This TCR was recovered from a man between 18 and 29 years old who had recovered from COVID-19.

The CDR3, as DNA: TGTGCCACCAGCGACCCGGGACAGGGGTTTGGTGAGCAGTTCTTC. It specifies CATSDPGQGFGEQFF. The chain recombines TRBV24-1 with TRBJ2-1, with 10 bases fitting TRBD1. The CDR3 totals 15 residues. Germline loops: CDR1 KGHDR, CDR2 SFDVKD. Germline trimming cut 7 bases from V and 9 bases from J; bases unmatched to any gene: 11.